This T cell receptor (beta chain) was sequenced during a study of PD-1 blockade in classical Hodgkin lymphoma. TCRdb keeps only in-frame clones here, not all; method: immunoSEQ multiplex PCR. Of more than 10,000 clones detected, almost 85% appear once; the ten largest clones hold approximately 40%. This CDR3 region has 15 residues. CDR1 is LGHNA and CDR2 is YSLEER in the germline V gene. With V trimmed by 1 base and J by 3 bases, 5 bases remained unmatched. No patient escaped relapse after autologous stem cell transplantation, and brentuximab vedotin exposure varied. Magnetic negative selection, applied to thawed PBMCs, was used to isolate the CD8+ T cells.

The J gene is TRBJ1-2, the V gene TRBV4-3, with 7 bases lining up with TRBD1. The source was CD8+ T cells from blood, collected at baseline. The sequence was obtained from a human donor with classical Hodgkin lymphoma. CDR3 sequence: CASSQGQGGYYGYTF. The CDR3, as DNA: TGCGCCAGCAGCCAAGGACAGGGAGGTTACTATGGCTACACCTTC.